This record looks at one T cell receptor (beta chain) sequence and its context. PCR involved 60 Vbeta and 13 Jbeta primers. The method was immunoSEQ multiplex PCR; TCRdb's version includes in-frame clones alone and lacks a portion of them. The repertoire holds about 130,000 clones, 77% seen once, with around 13% in the top ten. These data are taken from a study of cytomegalovirus exposure and HLA in healthy donors. The CDR3 sequence is 17 residues long. The V gene's germline CDR1 is MGHRA and CDR2 YSYEKL. V lost 2 bases to trimming and J lost 3 bases; unmatched junction nucleotides: 6. This TCR came from a woman in her forties in good health and CMV-seropositive. Input material: PBMCs. This chain connects TRBV4-1 to TRBJ2-1; TRBD1 aligns across 11 bases. The CDR3 sequence: CASSQLPGQGVYNEQFF. The CDR3 DNA sequence: TGCGCCAGCAGCCAACTACCGGGACAGGGGGTCTACAATGAGCAGTTCTTC.